This TCR beta chain appears in the sequencing data of a study of cytomegalovirus exposure and HLA in healthy donors. Study-wide points: The authors judged a highly shared variant cluster likely a sequencing artifact.

On this clone itself: Its antigen is as yet unknown.

CDR3 length: 15 residues. Trimming at V came to 5 bases and at J to 5 bases, leaving 10 bases not matched to a gene. Germline assignment: CDR1 MNHNY and CDR2 SVGAGI (reference sequence). The PCR had 60 Vbeta and 13 Jbeta primers. TCRdb's table, derived via immunoSEQ multiplex PCR, lists solely in-frame clones and lacks some. Here the sample spans fewer than 95,000 clones, roughly 63% being singletons. The sequenced sample consisted of PBMCs. The chain uses TRBV6-6 and TRBJ1-1; 8 nucleotides match TRBD1. The receptor was isolated from a woman younger than 45 in good health and CMV-seronegative. The CDR3 DNA reads TGTGCCAGCAGTCCCCGGACAGGGAGGAGAACTGAAGCTTTCTTT. Translating it yields CASSPRTGRRTEAFF.